This TCR beta chain was recorded in a study of shared clonotypes between healthy human individuals. Study in general: Per donor, three plates held CD4 naive cells, three held CD4 memory, two held CD8 naive and one held CD8 memory. Study-wide results and caveats: It was anticipated that sequencing depth would influence how many clonotypes donors shared.

A word on this clone: The antigen is not known.

Authors' analysis steps: Junction-only sequences without quality scores were provided by ImmunoSEQ, so filtering was different. Sequenced by immunoSEQ multiplex PCR; TCRdb stores in-frame clones only, minus some. From that table come the V and J calls and clone size; the DNA was used to work out D and trimming. This table has about 1.1 million clones, 78% appearing once. The sample was memory CD4+ T cells from PBMCs. The subset here: CD45RA-negative fraction. The sequence derives from a man in his late teens or twenties in good health. Some clones in this sample may be carry-over from other donors' samples.

The CDR3, as DNA: TGTGCCAGCAGCACCTTCACAGGGGGCGCACGTCAGCCCCAGCATTTT. Amino acid sequence: CASSTFTGGARQPQHF. This chain uses TRBV7-8 with TRBJ1-5, with 9 bases identical to TRBD1. The V gene end was trimmed by 5 bases and the J gene end by 6 bases; junction bases not matched to a gene: 11. CDR3 size: 16 residues. In germline, CDR1 is SGHVS, CDR2 FQNEAQ.